These 28 T cell receptor beta chains were sequenced from one sample in a study of beta chain features in type 1 diabetes. Study findings and constraints: When Type 1 diabetes patients were examined, their TCRB CDR3s proved moderately but significantly shorter in all four CD4+ subsets.

Every isolated RNA sample was fully reverse transcribed, so sequencing captured expressed TCRB transcripts. Clones were sequenced by immunoSEQ multiplex PCR, and TCRdb holds only the in-frame ones, with some missing. The sample contains about 340,000 clones, approximately 13% of which appear only once. No cognate antigen is known for these TCRs. The sample taken for sequencing was naive CD4+ T cells from blood. The receptors come from a woman younger than 30 with type 1 diabetes.

The J gene is TRBJ1-5, the V gene TRBV29-1; D perhaps matches TRBD1 (6 bases). Per germline, CDR1 SQVTM and CDR2 ANQGSEA. The germline V and J ends were trimmed by 4 bases and 3 bases, with 10 bases remaining between them. This CDR3 is built from 13 residues. CDR3 DNA sequence: TGCAGCGTTGGGACAGACCTCAATCAGCCCCAGCATTTT. This codes for CSVGTDLNQPQHF.

This clone was detected a few times. The chain combines TRBV14 with TRBJ2-3; 8 bases are a match to TRBD2. Germline V gene data show CDR1 as SGHDN and CDR2 as FVKESK. The V segment lost 1 base and the J segment 14 bases; nucleotides outside the gene matches: 8. This CDR3 is built from 13 residues. CDR3 DNA: TGTGCCAGCAGCCAAGGACCCGGGACTAGGCGGTATTTT. Its translation: CASSQGPGTRRYF.

This clone showed up just a few times. This sequence joins TRBV30 and TRBJ1-5; D is perhaps TRBD1 (5 bases). The V gene lost 3 bases and the J gene lost 4 bases, with 10 bases spanning the gap. The CDR3 loop spans 13 amino acids. Germline lookup yields CDR1 GTSNPN and CDR2 SVGIG (reference sequence). The CDR3 DNA sequence: TGTGCCTGGAGCCGGGGGGTTAATCAGCCCCAGCATTTT. Translating gives CAWSRGVNQPQHF. Full variable domain (outside the CDR3, taken from reference TRBV30 and TRBJ1-5): SQTIHQWPATLVQPVGSPLSLECTVEGTSNPNLYWYRQAAGRGLQLLFYSVGIGQISSEVPQNLSASRPQDRQFILSSKKLLLSDSGFYLCAWSRGVNQPQHFGDGTRLSIL.

V and J are TRBV19 and TRBJ2-1; 9 nucleotides align to TRBD2. V trimming: 5 bases; J trimming: 9 bases; junction bases outside the gene matches: 11. Germline values: CDR1 LNHDA, CDR2 SQIVND (reference sequence). The CDR3 consists of 15 residues. The CDR3 protein is CASSAPGTSSREQFF. The CDR3 DNA sequence: TGTGCCAGTAGTGCGCCCGGGACTAGCTCCCGTGAGCAGTTCTTC.

This clone was counted a few times. The rearrangement joins TRBV27 to TRBJ1-1; 8 nucleotides align to TRBD1. The germline V gene encodes CDR1 MNHEY and CDR2 SMNVEV (reference sequence). Trimming at V came to 3 bases and at J to 0 bases, leaving 9 bases not matched to a gene. This CDR3 is 17 amino acids long. CDR3 residues: CASSFLRTGTMNTEAFF. For the CDR3, the DNA is TGTGCCAGCAGTTTCCTCAGGACAGGGACCATGAACACTGAAGCTTTCTTT.

The rearrangement joins TRBV28 to TRBJ2-1, with 9 nucleotides matching TRBD1. The CDR3 length is 15 residues. The V gene end was trimmed by 6 bases and the J gene end by 6 bases; junction bases not matched to a gene: 9. CDR1 and CDR2 (germline): MDHEN, SYDVKM. The CDR3 sequence is CASRDRGDPGNEQFF. CDR3 nucleotides: TGTGCCAGCAGGGACAGGGGTGATCCTGGCAATGAGCAGTTCTTC.

The chain is built from TRBV6-6 and TRBJ2-7; tentatively, D is TRBD2 (5 bases). This CDR3 has 13 amino acids. V dropped 4 bases and J dropped 7 bases, with 14 bases sitting between them. Germline V gene sequence: CDR1 MNHNY, CDR2 SVGAGI (reference sequence). CDR3 amino acids: CASSFRLADEQYV. CDR3 in DNA: TGTGCCAGCAGTTTTCGGCTAGCTGATGAGCAGTACGTC.

The chain joins TRBV7-2 to TRBJ2-1; 10 bases are shared with TRBD1. The V gene end was trimmed by 5 bases and the J gene end by 2 bases; junction bases not matched to a gene: 6. Germline assignment: CDR1 SGHTA and CDR2 FQGNSA. This CDR3 contains 16 residues. As DNA, the CDR3 is TGTGCCAGCAGCACCCCGGGACAGGGGACCTACAATGAGCAGTTCTTC. The encoded protein is CASSTPGQGTYNEQFF.

This clone showed up just a few times. The rearrangement joins TRBV18 to TRBJ2-2, with a weak D call TRBD1 (6 bases). From germline, CDR1 is KGHSH and CDR2 LQKENI. The CDR3 runs to 14 residues. The V gene lost 4 bases and the J gene lost 3 bases, with 9 bases spanning the gap. The CDR3 region is CASSRQDYTGELFF. As DNA, the CDR3 is TGTGCCAGCTCACGACAGGACTACACCGGGGAGCTGTTTTTT.

The gene calls are TRBV28 and TRBJ2-7; 8 bases align to TRBD1. Germline lookup yields CDR1 MDHEN and CDR2 SYDVKM. The CDR3 spans 14 residues. V dropped 7 bases and J dropped 5; count of bases not matched to a gene: 10. CDR3 protein: CASNLPDRVHEQYF. Written as DNA, the CDR3 is TGTGCCAGCAATCTACCGGACAGGGTCCACGAGCAGTACTTC. The full variable domain, completed using reference TRBV28 and TRBJ2-7, is DVKVTQSSRYLVKRTGEKVFLECVQDMDHENMFWYRQDPGLGLRLIYFSYDVKMKEKGDIPEGYSVSREKKERFSLILESASTNQTSMYLCASNLPDRVHEQYFGPGTRLTVT.

V gene TRBV6-6 combines with J gene TRBJ1-2; 7 bases align to TRBD1. V was pared by 2 bases and J by 3 bases, with 6 bases of the junction left unmatched. The CDR3 is made up of 15 amino acids. Germline CDR1 reads MNHNY; CDR2 reads SVGAGI (reference sequence). The CDR3 loop reads CASSYRGGADYGYTF. CDR3 sequence (DNA): TGTGCCAGCAGTTACAGAGGGGGCGCAGACTATGGCTACACCTTC.

Worth noting for this clone: At the DNA level, this CDR3 is encoded by other sequences in the same sample as well. The genes are TRBV7-3 and TRBJ1-1; tentatively, D is TRBD1 (5 bases). V shed 0 bases and J shed 4 bases, with 9 bases lying between them. Germline values: CDR1 SGHTA, CDR2 FQGTGA. This CDR3 has 14 residues. CDR3 loop: CASSLTSTGTEAFF. CDR3 DNA: TGTGCCAGCAGCTTAACGTCCACAGGCACTGAAGCTTTCTTT. The full variable domain, completed using reference TRBV7-3 and TRBJ1-1, is GAGVSQTPSNKVTEKGKYVELRCDPISGHTALYWYRQSLGQGPEFLIYFQGTGAADDSGLPNDRFFAVRPEGSVSTLKIQRTERGDSAVYLCASSLTSTGTEAFFGQGTRLTVV.

V gene TRBV5-1 combines with J gene TRBJ2-7; 8 positions match TRBD2. Per the germline V gene, CDR1 is SGHRS and CDR2 is YFSETQ. The CDR3 contains 16 residues. The trim removed 4 bases at V and 0 bases at J, leaving 9 bases unmatched. CDR3 sequence (DNA): TGCGCCAGCAGCCCTCCGGGACTAGAGGTCTCCTACGAGCAGTACTTC. Protein: CASSPPGLEVSYEQYF.

The rearrangement links TRBV11-2 to TRBJ1-2; no firm D call. CDR3 size: 14 residues. V was pared by 5 bases and J by 5 bases, with 15 bases between. Germline V gene data show CDR1 as SGHAT and CDR2 as FQNNGV. The CDR3 is CASSVQWRGYGYTF. In DNA, the CDR3 is TGTGCCAGCAGCGTCCAGTGGCGGGGTTATGGCTACACCTTC.

In its sample, this clone was seen a few times. This chain joins TRBV2 and TRBJ1-2; 9 bases line up with TRBD1. CDR1 and CDR2 from the germline V gene are SNHLY and FYNNEI. The length of the CDR3 is 15 residues. The J segment lost 4 bases and the V segment lost 2 bases, leaving 5 bases of the junction unmatched. The CDR3 sequence: CASSERGQGFYGYTF. CDR3 nucleotide sequence: TGTGCCAGCAGTGAAAGGGGACAGGGTTTCTATGGCTACACCTTC.

The V and J genes are TRBV2 and TRBJ2-1, with D perhaps TRBD2 (6 bases). Germline CDR1 SNHLY, CDR2 FYNNEI. The CDR3 is made up of 15 amino acids. With 5 bases removed from V and 3 bases from J, the gap between germline ends came to 14 bases. The DNA for the CDR3 is TGTGCCAGCAGTTCGGGGCAGGGAGGCTACAATGAGCAGTTCTTC. Translation gives CASSSGQGGYNEQFF.

There are a few counts of this clone. The J gene is TRBJ2-6, the V gene TRBV5-1, with D unresolved. Trimming stripped 6 bases from V and 2 bases from J, with 6 bases between. CDR3 length equals 13 residues. The germline V gene encodes CDR1 SGHRS and CDR2 YFSETQ. The DNA for the CDR3 is TGCGCCAGCACAGTCCCTGGGGCCAACGTCCTGACTTTC. Translation: CASTVPGANVLTF.

This clone came up a few times. The gene calls are TRBV27 and TRBJ1-1; 7 bases agree with TRBD1. V trimming: 5 bases; J trimming: 5 bases; junction bases outside the gene matches: 2. Looked up from germline, CDR1 is MNHEY and CDR2 is SMNVEV (reference sequence). CDR3 length equals 12 residues. CDR3 region: CASSDRVTEAFF. The CDR3 region has the DNA TGTGCCAGCAGTGACAGGGTAACTGAAGCTTTCTTT.

The chain couples TRBV18 to TRBJ1-2; 9 bases line up with TRBD1. Trimming cost V 5 bases and J 4 bases; bases outside gene matches: 5. The CDR3 is 14 residues long. The V gene's germline CDR1 is KGHSH and CDR2 LQKENI. The CDR3, as DNA: TGTGCCAGCTCATCTAACAGGGGGCCCTATGGCTACACCTTC. Amino acids: CASSSNRGPYGYTF.

Only a few counts were recorded for this clone. This chain links TRBV30 with TRBJ2-1, with 7 nucleotides matching TRBD2. V lost 3 bases, J lost 7 bases, and 3 bases stayed unmatched. This CDR3 is 12 amino acids long. The germline V gene encodes CDR1 GTSNPN and CDR2 SVGIG (reference sequence). The CDR3 sequence is CAWRGGVNEQFF. CDR3 DNA sequence: TGTGCCTGGAGGGGAGGGGTTAATGAGCAGTTCTTC.

This clone has just a few counts. This chain links TRBV7-6 with TRBJ2-5; TRBD2 agrees at 14 bases. The germline CDR1 and CDR2 sequences are SGHVS and FNYEAQ. The CDR3 runs 16 residues. The V segment lost 3 bases and the J segment 3 bases; nucleotides outside the gene matches: 3. CDR3 bases: TGTGCCAGCAGCTTCATGACTAGCGGGAGGGAAGAGACCCAGTACTTC. This translates into CASSFMTSGREETQYF.

This clone was counted between two and nine times. The rearrangement uses TRBV28 and TRBJ2-7; 7 positions agree with TRBD2. The CDR3 is made up of 13 amino acids. The ends lost 5 bases at V and 5 bases at J; junction bases unmatched: 6. CDR1 and CDR2 from the germline V gene are MDHEN and SYDVKM. This CDR3 reads CASSSGAADEQYF. The CDR3 DNA sequence: TGTGCCAGCAGTAGCGGGGCCGCCGACGAGCAGTACTTC.

This clone showed up just a few times. The rearrangement links TRBV19 to TRBJ2-7; D perhaps matches TRBD1 (6 bases). The CDR3 contains 14 residues. CDR1 and CDR2 from the germline V gene are LNHDA and SQIVND (reference sequence). With 6 bases removed from V and 1 base from J, the gap between germline ends came to 13 bases. This CDR3 reads CASSQQGGSYEQYF. CDR3 sequence (DNA): TGTGCCAGTAGCCAACAGGGTGGATCCTACGAGCAGTACTTC.

This clone was counted only a few times. CDR3 in DNA: TGTGCCAGCATTCTGGACAGGGGCGGCCATGGGGAGCAGTTCTTC. It is translated as CASILDRGGHGEQFF. The chain couples TRBV2 to TRBJ2-1; the match to TRBD1 covers 9 bases. Germline V gene lookup returns CDR1 SNHLY and CDR2 FYNNEI. V trimming: 7 bases; J trimming: 10 bases; junction bases outside the gene matches: 14. The CDR3 covers 15 residues. Filled out from reference TRBV2 and TRBJ2-1, the complete variable domain reads EPEVTQTPSHQVTQMGQEVILRCVPISNHLYFYWYRQILGQKVEFLVSFYNNEISEKSEIFDDQFSVERPDGSNFTLKIRSTKLEDSAMYFCASILDRGGHGEQFFGPGTRLTVL.

V usage is TRBV5-1 and J usage is TRBJ2-1; 8 nucleotides agree with TRBD2. The length of the CDR3 is 15 residues. V trimming: 4 bases; J trimming: 8 bases; junction bases outside the gene matches: 11. Germline values: CDR1 SGHRS, CDR2 YFSETQ. CDR3 sequence reads: CASSRGLGARDEQFF. The CDR3 DNA reads as TGCGCCAGCAGCCGGGGACTAGGGGCGCGAGATGAGCAGTTCTTC.

The gene calls are TRBV15 and TRBJ1-5; D gene uncertain. CDR3 length: 16 residues. Trimming removed 2 bases from V and 8 bases from J, with 19 bases in between. Germline V gene lookup returns CDR1 LNHNV and CDR2 YYDKDF (reference sequence). This CDR3 reads CATSRTGRQGREPQHF. Written as DNA, the CDR3 is TGTGCCACCAGCAGAACCGGGCGGCAAGGGAGGGAGCCCCAGCATTTT.

This clone appeared a few times. This sequence joins TRBV4-1 and TRBJ1-1; D is possibly TRBD1 (5 bases). CDR3 length equals 15 residues. Germline loops: CDR1 MGHRA, CDR2 YSYEKL. V lost 4 bases and J lost 6, with 18 bases in between. CDR3 sequence: CASSRGTQWAAEAFF. The CDR3 DNA reads as TGCGCCAGCAGCCGCGGGACTCAGTGGGCCGCTGAAGCTTTCTTT.

The chain recombines TRBV4-2 with TRBJ2-1; D is unresolved. The CDR3 sequence is 15 residues long. CDR1 LGHNA and CDR2 YNFKEQ come from the germline V gene. The V and J ends lost 0 bases and 10 bases respectively, with 16 bases between them. In DNA form, the CDR3 reads TGTGCCAGCAGCCAAGATGCAACTACCTCCCCCGAGCAGTTCTTC. This gives the protein CASSQDATTSPEQFF.